This TCR beta chain appears in the sequencing data of a study of control samples from healthy donors and cancer patients. The CDR3 length is 15 residues. In germline, CDR1 is SGDLS, CDR2 YYNGEE. V lost 0 bases, J lost 0 bases, and 7 bases lay in between. Using immunoSEQ multiplex PCR, the repertoire was profiled, and TCRdb retains in-frame clones only, with some absent. Counted here are about 98,000 clones, 82% occurring once; the ten biggest clones make up 1.5% to 2.5%. Sequenced input: blood. This clonotype was obtained from a man aged 55 to 70 in good health. The chain couples TRBV9 to TRBJ1-5; D uncertain. The CDR3 DNA follows: TGTGCCAGCAGCGTAGCAGATTATAGCAATCAGCCCCAGCATTTT. It yields the protein CASSVADYSNQPQHF.